This T cell receptor beta chain was found in a study of T cells in Graves' hyperthyroidism and ophthalmopathy (dated by TCRdb to about 2019). In the study overall: TCR V-J signatures able to tell the groups apart were searched for in a discovery cohort of approximately 95 patients, of whom more than 40 had Graves' ophthalmopathy and around 58 had stable Graves' hyperthyroidism. Prospective prediction of ophthalmopathy was tested in an independent validation cohort consisting of about 19 hyperthyroidism patients and some 16 patients who later progressed to ophthalmopathy. The 85 to 100 discovery patients were randomly split 7:3 into training and test sets. In addition, the study compared T-cell repertoires in thyroid tissue and in blood from roughly 6 Graves' hyperthyroidism patients. After blood sampling, hyperthyroidism patients were treated with methimazole at a starting dose of 30 mg daily, and ophthalmopathy patients were treated with high-dose intravenous methylprednisolone. According to the paper, TCR Vbeta CDR3 sequencing was carried out on about 140 peripheral blood samples, which came from fewer than 50 ophthalmopathy, 75 to 80 hyperthyroidism and about 17 progressor patients.

On the study overall, not on this receptor specifically: No statistical method was used to set the sample size in advance, and investigators knew the group allocation. Ophthalmopathy was separated from stable hyperthyroidism by a 13 V-J signature model, with around 90% sensitivity and 81% to 82% specificity obtained in cross-validation and 80%/75% obtained in testing. Blood samples also contained most of the expanded thyroid clonotypes (frequency above 0.001), which suggests that blood repertoires may reflect thyroid immune responses. In validation, the model predicted progression to ophthalmopathy with roughly 66% sensitivity and less than 80% specificity, a median of approximately 6.5 months before onset.

Any patient with an uncontrolled infection, another autoimmune disease, pregnancy or lactation was excluded. Diagnoses were based on clinical symptoms, serum thyroxine and TRAb, thyroid ultrasound and orbital computed tomography. Trizol reagent was used to extract total RNA, and RNA quality was then checked on an Agilent 2100 Bioanalyzer. Amplification of TCR beta CDR3 regions was carried out from RNA transcripts. For the first round of RT-PCR on the TCR CDR3, the HTBI primer set was used together with the Qiagen OneStep RT-PCR kit. The libraries were constructed in a second round of multiplex PCR and then size-selected and purified. The libraries were sequenced on an Illumina HiSeq2000 using paired-end 100 bp reads. Per the source publication's procedure: SOAPnuke was used to process the raw data, removing reads that contained adapters or uncalled bases, had a mean Phred below 15, or lacked an exact match to the constant primer or identifier. High-quality paired reads were merged with COPE v1.2.5, and unique nucleotide sequences were defined as clonotypes. Clonotypes were aligned to IMGT TRBV, TRBD and TRBJ reference segments using MiTCR v1.1. The analysis included only V-J combinations with a frequency above 0.0001, which together covered around 99% of the repertoires. A TCS score was defined as the ratio of F50 (clonal expansion) to E x V (chaos), with BLOSUM62-based TCRdist applied between CDR3 peptides within each V-J. Welch's t-statistics and random forest reduced fewer than 550 V-J features to about 12, which were used in a naive Bayes classifier (R e1071). The similarity between thyroid and blood repertoires was quantified using the Morisita-Horn index. The public reads were reprocessed in TCRdb via fastp at Q25 and MiXCR, keeping in-frame beta chains. Rows are unified per CDR3 protein, each entry keeping the most common DNA and genes. The authors' filters were not applied to this entry. In this sample the table shows around 660,000 distinct CDR3 sequences, about 45% of which occur a single time. More than 7% of the sample is held by the ten biggest clonotypes.

Remarks on this clonotype: Its antigen has not been determined. No per-base quality is available; no much larger clone lies one base away.

As encoded in the germline V gene, CDR1 is SQVTM while CDR2 is ANQGSEA. V gives up 2 bases and J gives up 8 bases, and the segment between their germline ends measures 10 bases. The CDR3 runs 12 amino acids, cysteine and phenylalanine included. CDR3 DNA is the only sequence kept; it has 36 bases, read in frame from the first base. Sequenced sample: peripheral blood or thyroid tissue (not recorded which). The sequence links TRBV29-1 to TRBJ2-4, with TRBD1 as a weak D call on 6 bases. The TCR comes from an adult man with Graves' disease, either hyperthyroidism or ophthalmopathy (not recorded which). The DNA reads TGCAGCGTTGAAAAGGGGGAAGACATTCAGTACTTC. This is translated as CSVEKGEDIQYF.